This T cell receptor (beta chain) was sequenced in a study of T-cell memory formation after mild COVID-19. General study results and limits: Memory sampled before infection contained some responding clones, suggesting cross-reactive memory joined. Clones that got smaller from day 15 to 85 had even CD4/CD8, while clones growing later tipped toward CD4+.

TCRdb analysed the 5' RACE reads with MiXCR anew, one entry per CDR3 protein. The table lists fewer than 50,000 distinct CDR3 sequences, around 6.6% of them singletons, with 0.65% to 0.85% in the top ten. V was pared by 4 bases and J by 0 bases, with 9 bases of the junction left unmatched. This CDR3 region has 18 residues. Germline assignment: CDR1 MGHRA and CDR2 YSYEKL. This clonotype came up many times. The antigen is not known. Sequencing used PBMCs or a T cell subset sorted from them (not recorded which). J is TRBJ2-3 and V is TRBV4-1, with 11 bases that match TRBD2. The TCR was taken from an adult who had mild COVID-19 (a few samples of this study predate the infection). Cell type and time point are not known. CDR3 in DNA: TGCGCCAGCAGCCGTATAGCGGGGGGGACCGCAAGCACAGATACGCAGTATTTT. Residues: CASSRIAGGTASTDTQYF.